The 30 T cell receptor beta chains reported below all come from one sample, sequenced in a study of T-cell reconstitution after alpha-beta-depleted transplantation in children. This sample's TCRbeta library carried unique molecular identifier barcodes. TCRdb reprocessed the PCR reads with MiXCR, giving one entry per CDR3 protein. The sample has 150,000 to 250,000 distinct CDR3 sequences; approximately 15% are singletons. The sample consisted of PBMCs from the stem cell graft donor, taken from the stem cell graft. These receptors were obtained from a human donor who donated a stem cell graft to a child with acute lymphoblastic leukemia.

This clonotype was seen ten or more times. The gene calls are TRBV5-1 and TRBJ2-7; possibly TRBD1 or TRBD2 for D (5 bases each). Germline assignment: CDR1 SGHRS and CDR2 YFSETQ. The ends were cut back, 3 bases at V and 0 bases at J, with 13 bases in the middle. The CDR3 covers 15 residues. The CDR3 here is CASSSSGTLSYEQYF. The CDR3 DNA follows: TGCGCCAGCAGCTCTTCCGGGACGCTCTCCTACGAGCAGTACTTC.

This clonotype has ten or more counts. The chain is built from TRBV5-6 and TRBJ2-3, with 15 positions matching TRBD2. The CDR3 is made up of 15 amino acids. The junction had 5 bases not matched to a gene; V was cut back by 6 bases and J by 6 bases. Germline CDR1 SGHDT, CDR2 YYEEEE. CDR3 residues: CASNGLAGGTDTQYF. DNA of the CDR3: TGTGCCAGCAACGGACTAGCGGGAGGGACGGATACGCAGTATTTT.

This clonotype has at least ten counts. The V call is TRBV12-3 or TRBV12-4, the J call TRBJ2-7, with D perhaps given as TRBD1 or TRBD2 (5 bases each). V lost 7 bases, J lost 4 bases, and 17 bases lay in between. This CDR3 is built from 14 residues. CDR3 in amino acids: CASNVGGLSYEQYF. Written as DNA, the CDR3 is TGTGCCAGCAATGTTGGGGGTCTCTCATACGAGCAGTACTTC.

V gene TRBV27 combines with J gene TRBJ1-2, with 7 nucleotides matching TRBD1. V lost 4 bases and J lost 3; bases outside the gene matches: 14. The CDR3 length is 17 residues. From germline, CDR1 is MNHEY and CDR2 SMNVEV (reference sequence). In DNA, the CDR3 is TGTGCCAGCAGTTCAAGCCCCCGGTTCGGGACAGACTATGGCTACACCTTC. Its translation: CASSSSPRFGTDYGYTF.

This clonotype has at least ten counts. The CDR3 here is CASSSLTGSTEAFF. CDR3 coding DNA: TGTGCCAGCAGCTCCTTAACAGGGAGCACTGAAGCTTTCTTT. The gene calls are TRBV7-8 and TRBJ1-1, with D perhaps TRBD1 (6 bases). Germline V CDR1 and CDR2: SGHVS, FQNEAQ. CDR3 size: 14 residues. The V end lost 4 bases, the J end lost 4 bases, and 13 bases lay between the germline ends.

The V gene is TRBV27, the J gene TRBJ2-1, with unresolved D. CDR1 MNHEY and CDR2 SMNVEV come from the germline V gene (reference sequence). Trimming stripped 1 base from V and 7 bases from J, with 20 bases between. There are 17 residues in the CDR3. The CDR3 protein is CASSLWAASPTYNEQFF. For the CDR3, the DNA is TGTGCCAGCAGTTTATGGGCGGCCTCCCCAACATATAATGAGCAGTTCTTC.

This clonotype was detected ten times or more. This chain's CDR3 is CASSLFGTRETQYF. In DNA, the CDR3 is TGTGCCAGCAGCCTATTCGGGACCCGGGAGACCCAGTACTTC. The V and J genes are TRBV7-9 and TRBJ2-5; D could derive from TRBD1 or TRBD2 (5 bases each). The CDR3 extends over 14 amino acids. CDR1 is SEHNR and CDR2 is FQNEAQ in the germline V gene (reference sequence). The ends were cut back, 5 bases at V and 5 bases at J, with 15 bases in the middle.

The chain couples TRBV28 to TRBJ1-5, with D perhaps matching TRBD1 (5 bases). CDR1 and CDR2 from the germline V gene are MDHEN and SYDVKM. Trimming shortened V by 4 bases and J by 0 bases, and 13 bases separated the two germline ends. This CDR3 is 16 amino acids long. CDR3 DNA sequence: TGTGCCAGCAGTTGGGGGGAAACGGGTAGCAATCAGCCCCAGCATTTT. Translating gives CASSWGETGSNQPQHF.

This clonotype was detected only a few times. This chain joins TRBV27 and TRBJ2-2; 16 bases agree with TRBD2. This CDR3 has 18 residues. V dropped 5 bases and J dropped 7; count of bases not matched to a gene: 10. The germline CDR1 and CDR2 sequences are MNHEY and SMNVEV (reference sequence). The CDR3 nucleotides are TGTGCCAGCAGTCCGACGGGACTAGCGGGAGGGCCTGTCGGGGAGCTGTTTTTT. Amino acids: CASSPTGLAGGPVGELFF.

This clonotype was seen ten or more times. The chain is built from TRBV29-1 and TRBJ2-1; possible D gene TRBD2, 6 bases. CDR3 length: 13 residues. The V gene lost 4 bases and the J gene lost 7 bases, with 14 bases spanning the gap. The germline V gene encodes CDR1 SQVTM and CDR2 ANQGSEA. CDR3 amino acids: CSVGVRTTNEQFF. In DNA form, the CDR3 reads TGCAGCGTTGGGGTCCGGACTACGAATGAGCAGTTCTTC.

As for this clonotype: A much larger clone differs from this one at a single base, so this may be a read error. The chain recombines TRBV5-1 with TRBJ2-3; 13 bases match TRBD2. Germline V gene sequence: CDR1 SGHRS, CDR2 YFSETQ. The CDR3 runs to 18 residues. DNA of the CDR3: TGCGCCAGCAGCTTAAAGAGGACTAGCGGGGGCAGCACAGATCCGCAGTATTTT. Translated: CASSLKRTSGGSTDPQYF. Full variable domain (outside the CDR3, taken from reference TRBV5-1 and TRBJ2-3): KAGVTQTPRYLIKTRGQQVTLSCSPISGHRSVSWYQQTPGQGLQFLFEYFSETQRNKGNFPGRFSGRQFSNSRSEMNVSTLELGDSALYLCASSLKRTSGGSTDPQYFGPGTRLTVL.

This clonotype occurred many times. The chain employs TRBV29-1 and TRBJ2-4, with 8 positions matching TRBD2. The CDR3 totals 15 residues. The V gene's germline CDR1 is SQVTM and CDR2 ANQGSEA. The J segment lost 9 bases and the V segment lost 1 base, leaving 11 bases of the junction unmatched. The DNA of the CDR3 is TGCAGCGTTGAAGGTTTCGAGCGGGAGTACGGCATTCAGTACTTC. It encodes CSVEGFEREYGIQYF.

This chain links TRBV5-1 with TRBJ1-2; D gene unclear. With 4 bases removed from V and 1 base from J, the gap between germline ends came to 11 bases. This CDR3 has 14 amino acids. Looked up from germline, CDR1 is SGHRS and CDR2 is YFSETQ. In DNA, the CDR3 is TGCGCCAGCAGCCCCGCGACTCGTAACTATGGCTACACCTTC. Protein sequence: CASSPATRNYGYTF.

V and J are TRBV12-3 or TRBV12-4 and TRBJ2-1, with D hard to call. The CDR3 sequence is 14 residues long. Deletions cut 6 bases from V and 8 bases from J, with 17 bases between. DNA for the CDR3: TGTGCCAGCAGCCGATACCGGGCCCGTGATGAGCAGTTCTTC. This encodes CASSRYRARDEQFF.

With regard to this clonotype: A much larger clonotype is one base distant, so this may be a read error. The V and J genes are TRBV7-8 and TRBJ1-1; D might be TRBD1 (5 bases). Germline CDR1 SGHVS, CDR2 FQNEAQ. The CDR3 has 17 amino acids. V was cut by 0 bases and J by 5 bases, with 19 bases left in between. CDR3 loop: CASSLAQGPYVGTEAFF. The CDR3 region has the DNA TGTGCCAGCAGCTTAGCTCAGGGTCCGTATGTGGGTACTGAAGCTTTCTTT.

There are a few counts of this clonotype. The chain links TRBV7-6 to TRBJ2-1, with 12 bases identical to TRBD2. The CDR3 spans 17 residues. The germline V gene encodes CDR1 SGHVS and CDR2 FNYEAQ. V was pared by 2 bases and J by 7 bases, with 9 bases of the junction left unmatched. CDR3 region: CASSLYASGRAGNEQFF. In DNA, the CDR3 is TGTGCCAGCAGCTTATACGCTAGCGGGAGGGCCGGTAATGAGCAGTTCTTC.

This clonotype was seen many times. The chain is built from TRBV5-1 and TRBJ2-3; D remains unclear. Trimming shortened V by 6 bases and J by 6 bases, and 14 bases separated the two germline ends. The germline V gene has CDR1 SGHRS and CDR2 YFSETQ. This CDR3 contains 13 residues. The chain's CDR3 is CASTKLLEDTQYF. The CDR3 DNA sequence: TGCGCCAGCACCAAACTCCTAGAGGATACGCAGTATTTT.

This clonotype occurred many times. V usage is TRBV5-1 and J usage is TRBJ2-1; 11 bases fit TRBD2. The CDR3 is 15 residues long. V lost 4 bases and J lost 6; bases outside the gene matches: 6. Looked up from germline, CDR1 is SGHRS and CDR2 is YFSETQ. Here the CDR3 reads CASSELGLAGNEQFF. The CDR3 region has the DNA TGCGCCAGCAGCGAGCTAGGACTAGCGGGCAATGAGCAGTTCTTC.

This clonotype was recorded at least ten times. This chain links TRBV20-1 with TRBJ2-2; possible D gene TRBD1, 5 bases. The length of the CDR3 is 15 residues. The ends were cut back, 3 bases at V and 0 bases at J, with 11 bases in the middle. CDR1 is DFQATT, CDR2 SNEGSKA, per germline (reference sequence). The CDR3 coding sequence is TGCAGTGCTAGTCCCGCCAGGGCGAACACCGGGGAGCTGTTTTTT. Its protein is CSASPARANTGELFF.

In nucleotides, the CDR3 is TGTGCCTGGAACACTGGGGGTCCGTCGGATACGCAGTATTTT. Its protein product is CAWNTGGPSDTQYF. This sequence joins TRBV30 and TRBJ2-3, with D perhaps given as TRBD1 or TRBD2 (5 bases each). This CDR3 spans 14 amino acids. CDR1 and CDR2 from the germline V gene are GTSNPN and SVGIG (reference sequence). Trimming stripped 4 bases from V and 6 bases from J, with 17 bases between.

In this sample, this clonotype turned up a few times. The chain links TRBV20-1 to TRBJ2-1, with D unclear. Looked up from germline, CDR1 is DFQATT and CDR2 is SNEGSKA (reference sequence). The CDR3 sequence is 16 residues long. Trimming cost V 6 bases and J 8 bases, with 26 bases left between them. The DNA of the CDR3 is TGCAGTGCCTCTAAAGTCGTCTACGGCGTCCTCCATGAGCAGTTCTTC. Protein sequence: CSASKVVYGVLHEQFF.

This clonotype was counted only a few times. J is TRBJ1-4 and V is TRBV7-9; TRBD1 matches at 7 bases. The junction had 10 bases not matched to a gene; V was cut back by 5 bases and J by 7 bases. The CDR3 runs 15 residues. Per the germline V gene, CDR1 is SEHNR and CDR2 is FQNEAQ (reference sequence). The CDR3 here is CASSPHRDSPEKLFF. DNA of the CDR3: TGTGCCAGCAGCCCCCACAGGGACAGTCCTGAAAAACTGTTTTTT. Based on the CDR3 plus reference TRBV7-9 and TRBJ1-4, the full variable domain is DTGVSQNPRHKITKRGQNVTFRCDPISEHNRLYWYRQTLGQGPEFLTYFQNEAQLEKSRLLSDRFSAERPKGSFSTLEIQRTEQGDSAMYLCASSPHRDSPEKLFFGSGTQLSVL.

At least ten counts were recorded for this clonotype. The chain uses TRBV25-1 and TRBJ2-7; 7 bases agree with TRBD2. Trimming removed 3 bases from V and 4 bases from J; junction bases left unmatched: 9. This CDR3 has 15 residues. Germline V gene sequence: CDR1 MGHDK, CDR2 SYGVNS. The CDR3 region has the DNA TGTGCCAGCAGTGACAGGGTGGCGGGGGAGTACGAGCAGTACTTC. Protein product: CASSDRVAGEYEQYF.

Many counts were recorded for this clonotype. The genes are TRBV7-2 and TRBJ2-4, with 10 bases that match TRBD2. Trimming took 4 bases from V and 3 from J; bases not matched to a gene: 9. This CDR3 region has 17 residues. Per the germline V gene, CDR1 is SGHTA and CDR2 is FQGNSA. CDR3 in DNA: TGTGCCAGCAGCTCTTCTAGCGGGAGTATGGTCAAAAACATTCAGTACTTC. It is translated as CASSSSSGSMVKNIQYF.

The CDR3 DNA follows: TGCAGTGCTAGGGATTTCATGCAGGGGGAACGAAAACTGTTTTTT. Protein product: CSARDFMQGERKLFF. V gene TRBV20-1 combines with J gene TRBJ1-4, with 7 nucleotides matching TRBD1. CDR3 length: 15 residues. Germline values: CDR1 DFQATT, CDR2 SNEGSKA (reference sequence). V lost 3 bases, J lost 10 bases, and 14 bases stayed unmatched.

This clonotype was counted at least ten times. CDR3 sequence (DNA): TGCAGTGCCCTTCAGAAGAACACCGGGGAGCTGTTTTTT. Encoded protein: CSALQKNTGELFF. The J gene is TRBJ2-2, the V gene TRBV20-1; unclear D gene. CDR3 size: 13 residues. The V end was cut by 6 bases, the J end by 1 base, with 9 bases between. Germline values: CDR1 DFQATT, CDR2 SNEGSKA (reference sequence).

A note on this clonotype: An end of the junction differs from the germline gene, which may be a read error. The genes are TRBV7-4 and TRBJ1-1; 11 bases fit TRBD1. The CDR3 extends over 24 amino acids. Germline V gene data show CDR1 as SGHVT and CDR2 as SQSDAQ. The CDR3 DNA sequence: TGTGCTAGCAGCTTAGCGAAAGGGGCCAGGACAGGGGGCTTCGATACGGAGGGTGACACTGAAGCTTTCTTT. It yields the protein CASSLAKGARTGGFDTEGDTEAFF.

This clonotype was detected many times. The chain carries TRBV29-1 and TRBJ1-2; D ambiguous. The ends were cut back, 4 bases at V and 8 bases at J, with 11 bases in the middle. CDR3 length: 11 amino acids. Germline V gene data show CDR1 as SQVTM and CDR2 as ANQGSEA. CDR3 loop: CSVVGGWGYTF. DNA of the CDR3: TGCAGCGTTGTAGGAGGTTGGGGCTACACCTTC.

In this sample, this clonotype turned up many times. This sequence joins TRBV5-1 and TRBJ2-2; 7 nucleotides match TRBD1. The V and J ends lost 0 bases and 6 bases, in that order; junction bases with no gene match: 5. CDR3 length equals 15 residues. Germline V gives CDR1 SGHRS, CDR2 YFSETQ. The CDR3 nucleotides are TGCGCCAGCAGCTTGGAAGGGGGCCTGGCCGGGGAGCTGTTTTTT. Translated, it gives CASSLEGGLAGELFF.

There are a few counts of this clonotype. This chain joins TRBV30 and TRBJ2-7; either TRBD1 or TRBD2 may supply D (6 bases each). The ends were cut back, 5 bases at V and 4 bases at J, with 15 bases in the middle. CDR1 is GTSNPN, CDR2 SVGIG, per germline (reference sequence). This CDR3 has 13 amino acids. In nucleotides, the CDR3 is TGTGCCTGGGATCGGGGGCCGGGGTACGAGCAGTACTTC. Amino acids: CAWDRGPGYEQYF.